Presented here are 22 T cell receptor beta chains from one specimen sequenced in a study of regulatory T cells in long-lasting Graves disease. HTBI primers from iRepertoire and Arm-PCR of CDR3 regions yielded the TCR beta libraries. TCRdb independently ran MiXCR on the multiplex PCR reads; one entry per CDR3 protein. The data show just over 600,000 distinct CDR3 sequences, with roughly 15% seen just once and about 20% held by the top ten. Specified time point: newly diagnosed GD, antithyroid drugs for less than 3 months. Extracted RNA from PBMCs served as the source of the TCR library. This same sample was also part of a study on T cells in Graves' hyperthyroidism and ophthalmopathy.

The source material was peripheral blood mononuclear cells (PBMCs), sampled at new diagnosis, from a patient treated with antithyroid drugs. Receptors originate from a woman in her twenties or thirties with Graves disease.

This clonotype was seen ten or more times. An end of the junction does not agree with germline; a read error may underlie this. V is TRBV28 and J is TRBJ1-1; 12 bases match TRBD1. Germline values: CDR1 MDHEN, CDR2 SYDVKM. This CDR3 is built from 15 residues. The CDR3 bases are TGTGCCAGCAGATTATCGGGACAGGGGGCTACTGAAGCTTTCTTT. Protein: CASRLSGQGATEAFF.

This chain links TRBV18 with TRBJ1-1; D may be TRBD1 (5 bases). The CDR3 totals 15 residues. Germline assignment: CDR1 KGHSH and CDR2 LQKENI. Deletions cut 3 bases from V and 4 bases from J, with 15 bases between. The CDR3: CASSPYQGEVTEAFF. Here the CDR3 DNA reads TGTGCCAGCTCACCTTACCAGGGTGAGGTCACTGAAGCTTTCTTT. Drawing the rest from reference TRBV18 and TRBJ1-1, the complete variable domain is NAGVMQNPRHLVRRRGQEARLRCSPMKGHSHVYWYRQLPEEGLKFMVYLQKENIIDESGMPKERFSAEFPKEGPSILRIQQVVRGDSAAYFCASSPYQGEVTEAFFGQGTRLTVV.

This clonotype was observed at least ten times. CDR3 DNA: TGCGCCAGCAGCGGGACAGGGGACACAGATACGCAGTATTTT. Protein product: CASSGTGDTDTQYF. The chain is built from TRBV5-1 and TRBJ2-3, with 10 nucleotides matching TRBD1. Germline V CDR1 and CDR2: SGHRS, YFSETQ. The CDR3 covers 14 residues. Germline trimming cut 4 bases from V and 2 bases from J; bases unmatched to any gene: 1.

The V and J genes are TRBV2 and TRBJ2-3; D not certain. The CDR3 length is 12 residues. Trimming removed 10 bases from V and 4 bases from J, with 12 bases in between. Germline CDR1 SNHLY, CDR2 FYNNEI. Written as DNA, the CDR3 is TGTGCCATCACCACTTCTTCAGATACGCAGTATTTT. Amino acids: CAITTSSDTQYF. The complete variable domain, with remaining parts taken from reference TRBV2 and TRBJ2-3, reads EPEVTQTPSHQVTQMGQEVILRCVPISNHLYFYWYRQILGQKVEFLVSFYNNEISEKSEIFDDQFSVERPDGSNFTLKIRSTKLEDSAMYFCAITTSSDTQYFGPGTRLTVL.

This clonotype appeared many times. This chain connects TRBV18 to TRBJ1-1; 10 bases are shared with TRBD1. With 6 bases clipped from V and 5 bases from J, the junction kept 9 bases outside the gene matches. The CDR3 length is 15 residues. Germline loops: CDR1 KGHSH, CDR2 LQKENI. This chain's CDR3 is CASSTRDRGWTEAFF. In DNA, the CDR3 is TGTGCCAGCTCGACCCGGGACAGGGGATGGACTGAAGCTTTCTTT. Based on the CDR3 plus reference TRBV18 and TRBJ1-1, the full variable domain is NAGVMQNPRHLVRRRGQEARLRCSPMKGHSHVYWYRQLPEEGLKFMVYLQKENIIDESGMPKERFSAEFPKEGPSILRIQQVVRGDSAAYFCASSTRDRGWTEAFFGQGTRLTVV.

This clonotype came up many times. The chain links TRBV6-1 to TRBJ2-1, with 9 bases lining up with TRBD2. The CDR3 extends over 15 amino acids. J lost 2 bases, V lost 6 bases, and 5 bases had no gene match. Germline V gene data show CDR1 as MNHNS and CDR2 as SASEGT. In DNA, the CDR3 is TGTGCCAGCAGCGTGACTAGCGGTACCTACAATGAGCAGTTCTTC. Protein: CASSVTSGTYNEQFF.

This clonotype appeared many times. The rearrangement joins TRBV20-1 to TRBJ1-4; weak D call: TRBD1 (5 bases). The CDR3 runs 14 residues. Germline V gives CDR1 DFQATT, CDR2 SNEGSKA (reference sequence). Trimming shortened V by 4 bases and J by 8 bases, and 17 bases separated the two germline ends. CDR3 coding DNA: TGCAGTGCTACCTCTCGGCGGGGCCAAGAAAAACTGTTTTTT. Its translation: CSATSRRGQEKLFF.

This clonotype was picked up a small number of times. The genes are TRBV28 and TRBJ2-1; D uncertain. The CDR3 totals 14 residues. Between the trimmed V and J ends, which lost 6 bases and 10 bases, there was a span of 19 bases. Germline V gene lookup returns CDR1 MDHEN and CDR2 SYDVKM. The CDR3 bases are TGTGCCAGCAGCGAGAATCGAGGTATCGGAGAGCAGTTCTTC. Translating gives CASSENRGIGEQFF.

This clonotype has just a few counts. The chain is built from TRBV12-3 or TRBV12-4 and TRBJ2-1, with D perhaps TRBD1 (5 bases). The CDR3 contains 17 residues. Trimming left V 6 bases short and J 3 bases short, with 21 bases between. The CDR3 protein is CASSLVLSDRNYNEQFF. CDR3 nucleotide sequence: TGTGCCAGCAGCCTCGTCCTTTCAGACAGAAACTACAATGAGCAGTTCTTC.

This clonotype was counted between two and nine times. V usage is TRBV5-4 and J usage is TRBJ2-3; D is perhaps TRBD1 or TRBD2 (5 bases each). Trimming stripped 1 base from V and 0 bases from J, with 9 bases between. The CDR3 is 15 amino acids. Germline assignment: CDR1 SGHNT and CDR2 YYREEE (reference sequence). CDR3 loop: CASSLRGTSTDTQYF. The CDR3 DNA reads TGTGCCAGCAGCTTGCGGGGCACCAGCACAGATACGCAGTATTTT.

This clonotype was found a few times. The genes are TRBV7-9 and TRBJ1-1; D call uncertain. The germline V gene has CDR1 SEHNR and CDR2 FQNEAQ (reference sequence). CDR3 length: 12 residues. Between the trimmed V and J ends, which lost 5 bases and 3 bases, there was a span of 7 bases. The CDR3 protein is CASSPQYTEAFF. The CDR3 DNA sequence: TGTGCCAGCAGCCCCCAATACACTGAAGCTTTCTTT.

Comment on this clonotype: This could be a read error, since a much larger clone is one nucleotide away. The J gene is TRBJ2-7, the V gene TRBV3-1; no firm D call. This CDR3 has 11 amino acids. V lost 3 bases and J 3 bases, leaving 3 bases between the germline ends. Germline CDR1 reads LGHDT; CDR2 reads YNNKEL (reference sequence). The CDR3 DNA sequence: TGTGCCAGCAGCCATATCTACGAGCAGTACTTC. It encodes CASSHIYEQYF.

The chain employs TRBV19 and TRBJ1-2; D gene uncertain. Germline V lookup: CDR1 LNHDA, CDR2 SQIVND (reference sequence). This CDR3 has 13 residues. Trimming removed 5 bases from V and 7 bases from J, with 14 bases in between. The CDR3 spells CASSLGVAGGYTF. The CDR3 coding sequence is TGTGCCAGTAGTTTAGGTGTGGCAGGTGGCTACACCTTC.

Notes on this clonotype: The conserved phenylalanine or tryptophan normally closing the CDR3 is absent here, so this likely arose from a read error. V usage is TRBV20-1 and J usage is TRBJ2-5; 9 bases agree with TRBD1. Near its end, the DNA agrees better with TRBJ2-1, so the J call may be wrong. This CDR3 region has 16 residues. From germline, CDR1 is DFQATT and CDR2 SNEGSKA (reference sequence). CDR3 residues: CSAFPGQGPGFNEQFL. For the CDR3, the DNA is TGCAGTGCGTTCCCGGGACAGGGACCGGGATTCAATGAGCAGTTCCTC.

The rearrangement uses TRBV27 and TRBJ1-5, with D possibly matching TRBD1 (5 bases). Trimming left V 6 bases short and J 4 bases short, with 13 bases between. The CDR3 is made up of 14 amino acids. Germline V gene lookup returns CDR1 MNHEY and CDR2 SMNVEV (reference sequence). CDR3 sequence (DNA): TGTGCCAGCAGATCCGGGACGGCAAATCAGCCCCAGCATTTT. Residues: CASRSGTANQPQHF.

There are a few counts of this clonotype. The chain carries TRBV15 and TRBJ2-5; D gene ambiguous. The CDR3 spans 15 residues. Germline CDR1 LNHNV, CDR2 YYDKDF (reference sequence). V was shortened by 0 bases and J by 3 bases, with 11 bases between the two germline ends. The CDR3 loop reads CATSREMVQEETQYF. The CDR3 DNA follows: TGTGCCACCAGCAGAGAAATGGTGCAGGAAGAGACCCAGTACTTC. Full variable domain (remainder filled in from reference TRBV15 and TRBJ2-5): DAMVIQNPRYQVTQFGKPVTLSCSQTLNHNVMYWYQQKSSQAPKLLFHYYDKDFNNEADTPDNFQSRRPNTSFCFLDIRSPGLGDTAMYLCATSREMVQEETQYFGPGTRLLVL.

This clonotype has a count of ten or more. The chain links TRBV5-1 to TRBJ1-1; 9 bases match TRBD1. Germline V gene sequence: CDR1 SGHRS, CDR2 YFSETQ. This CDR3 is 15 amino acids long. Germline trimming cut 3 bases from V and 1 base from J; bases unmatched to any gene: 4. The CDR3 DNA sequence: TGCGCCAGCAGCTCGGCGACAGGGGGGAACACTGAAGCTTTCTTT. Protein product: CASSSATGGNTEAFF.

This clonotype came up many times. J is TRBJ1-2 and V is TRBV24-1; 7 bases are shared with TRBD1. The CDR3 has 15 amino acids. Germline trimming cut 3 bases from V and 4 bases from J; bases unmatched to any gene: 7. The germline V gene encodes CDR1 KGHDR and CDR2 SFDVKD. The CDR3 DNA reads TGTGCCACCAGTGATGTAAACAGGGGCCTCTATGGCTACACCTTC. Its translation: CATSDVNRGLYGYTF.

CDR3 bases: TGTGCCAGCAGTTTAGGGACAGACAACAATGAGCAGTTCTTC. Translating it yields CASSLGTDNNEQFF. The genes are TRBV28 and TRBJ2-1; TRBD1 aligns across 7 bases. This CDR3 is 14 amino acids long. Germline assignment: CDR1 MDHEN and CDR2 SYDVKM. V trimming: 2 bases; J trimming: 5 bases; junction bases outside the gene matches: 3.

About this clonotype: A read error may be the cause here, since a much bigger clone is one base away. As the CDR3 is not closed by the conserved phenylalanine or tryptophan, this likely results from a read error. The CDR3 DNA sequence: TGTGCCAGCACCTCGGTTGAGGGCAGGAATGAGCAGTTCCTC. This translates into CASTSVEGRNEQFL. The chain is built from TRBV12-3 or TRBV12-4 and TRBJ2-1; possible D gene TRBD2, 5 bases. Trimming shortened V by 7 bases and J by 7 bases, and 17 bases separated the two germline ends. CDR3 size: 14 residues.

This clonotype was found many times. The CDR3 region is CASKLHSLNTEAFF. CDR3 bases: TGTGCCAGCAAGCTTCACAGCCTTAACACTGAAGCTTTCTTT. V usage is TRBV6-1 and J usage is TRBJ1-1; D is undetermined. Germline CDR1 is MNHNS and CDR2 is SASEGT. This CDR3 is built from 14 residues. The V gene lost 7 bases and the J gene lost 2 bases, with 14 bases spanning the gap.

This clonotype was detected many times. CDR3 protein: CASSRDRGSEQYF. The CDR3 coding sequence is TGTGCCAGCAGTAGGGACAGGGGGAGCGAGCAGTACTTC. The rearrangement uses TRBV27 and TRBJ2-7, with 11 bases aligning to TRBD1. The length of the CDR3 is 13 residues. CDR1 MNHEY and CDR2 SMNVEV come from the germline V gene (reference sequence). With 5 bases clipped from V and 6 bases from J, the junction kept 3 bases outside the gene matches.